Listed here are 24 T cell receptor beta chains from one sample, sequenced in a study of response to subunit inactivated influenza vaccine. Each CDR3 protein gets one entry after TCRdb re-called the RT-PCR reads with MiXCR. The top ten clones hold around 28% of a sample with approximately 170,000 distinct CDR3 sequences, approximately 12% of them seen once. Separately, the same data were catalogued under a study of T cells expressing NK-cell markers. Turning to that study: Synthesis of TCR beta cDNA relied on 5'RACE template switching carrying UMIs.

The source material was CD8+ T cells sorted from PBMCs, sampled 11 to 12 days after vaccination. The receptors originated from a man aged 45-60 years who received an inactivated influenza vaccine.

The chain links TRBV12-3 or TRBV12-4 to TRBJ2-7, with 10 bases matching TRBD1. CDR3 size: 14 residues. Trimming took 3 bases from V and 7 from J; bases not matched to a gene: 6. The CDR3 DNA is TGTGCCAGCAGTTTTTCCGGGACAGGGGTTGAGCAGTACTTC. It codes for CASSFSGTGVEQYF.

The chain combines TRBV9 with TRBJ2-1; D perhaps matches TRBD1 (5 bases). Germline values: CDR1 SGDLS, CDR2 YYNGEE. V was cut by 5 bases and J by 9 bases, with 18 bases left in between. The CDR3 consists of 14 residues. For the CDR3, the DNA is TGTGCCAGCAGTCCATGGAGTGGGGCCCTTGAGCAGTTCTTC. Protein: CASSPWSGALEQFF.

The CDR3 coding sequence is TGCGCCAGCAGCTCCACGGCCGAGCAGTACTTC. Translation: CASSSTAEQYF. The gene calls are TRBV5-1 and TRBJ2-7; unclear D gene. The CDR3 has 11 residues. CDR1 is SGHRS, CDR2 YFSETQ, per germline. Trimming pared 3 bases from V and 6 bases from J, leaving 7 bases between.

This clonotype has a count of ten or more. The chain uses TRBV28 and TRBJ2-1; TRBD2 might be the D (7 bases). Germline V gives CDR1 MDHEN, CDR2 SYDVKM. The V end lost 7 bases, the J end lost 8 bases, and 24 bases lay between the germline ends. The CDR3 length is 16 residues. DNA of the CDR3: TGTGCCAGCACCGACTGGGGGGGCCCATATTTCCATGAGCAGTTCTTC. Translated: CASTDWGGPYFHEQFF.

This clonotype was counted a few times. This chain joins TRBV9 and TRBJ1-2; no clear D gene. V lost 4 bases and J lost 7, with 14 bases in between. Germline CDR1 reads SGDLS; CDR2 reads YYNGEE. The CDR3 sequence is 13 residues long. Here the CDR3 DNA reads TGTGCCAGCAGCTTTGGCTTGACCGGTGGCTACACCTTC. Protein sequence: CASSFGLTGGYTF.

About this clonotype: This sequence may be a read error, since a much larger clone differs from it by one base. The rearrangement uses TRBV12-3 or TRBV12-4 and TRBJ2-7; a weak D match, TRBD1 (6 bases). CDR3 length equals 12 residues. V was shortened by 7 bases and J by 3 bases, with 10 bases between the two germline ends. The CDR3 protein is CASTADSYEQYF. For the CDR3, the DNA is TGTGCCAGCACCGCGGACAGCTACGAGCAGTACTTC.

This chain links TRBV7-8 with TRBJ2-1, with D maybe TRBD2 (6 bases). This CDR3 has 16 residues. CDR1 and CDR2 from the germline V gene are SGHVS and FQNEAQ. The V and J ends lost 1 base and 8 bases respectively, with 18 bases between them. Here the CDR3 reads CASSLGRTSLSDEQFF. For the CDR3, the DNA is TGTGCCAGCAGCTTAGGAAGAACTAGCCTTAGCGATGAGCAGTTCTTC.

This clonotype was observed a handful of times. V and J are TRBV5-5 and TRBJ2-5, with D unclear. Germline V gene lookup returns CDR1 SGHKS and CDR2 YYEKEE (reference sequence). There are 15 residues in the CDR3. V lost 0 bases, J lost 2 bases, and 11 bases lay in between. The CDR3 DNA reads TGTGCCAGCAGCTTGGCCTCCAACAGTCAAGAGACCCAGTACTTC. Translating it yields CASSLASNSQETQYF. Variable domain in full (rest from reference TRBV5-5 and TRBJ2-5): DAGVTQSPTHLIKTRGQQVTLRCSPISGHKSVSWYQQVLGQGPQFIFQYYEKEERGRGNFPDRFSARQFPNYSSELNVNALLLGDSALYLCASSLASNSQETQYFGPGTRLLVL.

The sample holds many counts of this clonotype. The J gene is TRBJ2-7, the V gene TRBV29-1; tentative D call: TRBD1 (5 bases). Trimming left V 5 bases short and J 2 bases short, with 10 bases between. The germline V gene encodes CDR1 SQVTM and CDR2 ANQGSEA. This CDR3 has 12 amino acids. The CDR3 nucleotides are TGCAGCGTTACTACAGGAGCCTACGAGCAGTACTTC. Translation gives CSVTTGAYEQYF.

V is TRBV7-6 and J is TRBJ1-1; D is unresolved. Trimming took 2 bases from V and 1 from J, leaving 14 bases between them. Looked up from germline, CDR1 is SGHVS and CDR2 is FNYEAQ. CDR3 length equals 16 residues. The CDR3 DNA follows: TGTGCCAGCAGCTTATGGGTCCAGGCCGAGAACACTGAAGCTTTCTTT. As protein: CASSLWVQAENTEAFF.

V gene TRBV6-2 or TRBV6-3 combines with J gene TRBJ2-1; 7 positions match TRBD2. The V and J ends lost 3 bases and 2 bases, in that order; junction bases with no gene match: 7. The CDR3 extends over 16 amino acids. Germline CDR1 MNHEY, CDR2 SVGEGT. CDR3 bases: TGTGCCAGCAGTTATCTCGCTCTAGCGGCCTACAATGAGCAGTTCTTC. This encodes CASSYLALAAYNEQFF.

This chain joins TRBV4-3 and TRBJ2-1, with 8 bases that match TRBD2. CDR1 LGHNA and CDR2 YSLEER come from the germline V gene. The CDR3 extends over 15 amino acids. The junction had 6 bases not matched to a gene; V was cut back by 4 bases and J by 4 bases. CDR3 loop: CASSPGSGSYNEQFF. The CDR3 region has the DNA TGCGCCAGCAGCCCCGGGAGCGGGAGTTACAATGAGCAGTTCTTC.

This clonotype was observed a handful of times. This chain uses TRBV14 with TRBJ2-1; D possibly uses TRBD1 or TRBD2 (5 bases each). CDR3 length equals 16 residues. V lost 3 bases and J 5 bases, leaving 17 bases between the germline ends. Germline V gives CDR1 SGHDN, CDR2 FVKESK. The CDR3 region has the DNA TGTGCCAGCAGCCATACCGGGACGTATTATAACAATGAGCAGTTCTTC. Its translation: CASSHTGTYYNNEQFF. Based on the CDR3 plus reference TRBV14 and TRBJ2-1, the full variable domain is EAGVTQFPSHSVIEKGQTVTLRCDPISGHDNLYWYRRVMGKEIKFLLHFVKESKQDESGMPNNRFLAERTGGTYSTLKVQPAELEDSGVYFCASSHTGTYYNNEQFFGPGTRLTVL.

This clonotype occurred a few times. This chain uses TRBV5-6 with TRBJ2-7; D uncertain. CDR3 length: 11 residues. Trimming took 4 bases from V and 5 from J, leaving 7 bases between them. Looked up from germline, CDR1 is SGHDT and CDR2 is YYEEEE. CDR3 bases: TGTGCCAGCAGCCTCCTCCACGAGCAGTACTTC. It specifies CASSLLHEQYF. Variable domain in full (rest from reference TRBV5-6 and TRBJ2-7): DAGVTQSPTHLIKTRGQQVTLRCSPKSGHDTVSWYQQALGQGPQFIFQYYEEEERQRGNFPDRFSGHQFPNYSSELNVNALLLGDSALYLCASSLLHEQYFGPGTRLTVT.

Many counts were recorded for this clonotype. The V and J genes are TRBV12-3 or TRBV12-4 and TRBJ2-1; 11 bases are a match to TRBD2. V was clipped by 5 bases and J by 8 bases; unmatched bases: 8. This CDR3 comprises 15 residues. The CDR3 region is CASSALAGGFDEQFF. The CDR3 bases are TGTGCCAGCAGTGCCCTAGCGGGGGGTTTTGATGAGCAGTTCTTC.

The sample holds many counts of this clonotype. The J gene is TRBJ2-7, the V gene TRBV7-9; perhaps TRBD1 as D (5 bases). The germline CDR1 and CDR2 sequences are SEHNR and FQNEAQ (reference sequence). The germline V and J ends were trimmed by 5 bases and 5 bases, with 16 bases remaining between them. The CDR3 totals 14 residues. The CDR3 DNA reads as TGTGCCAGCAGCCAAGGCAGGGCGCCCCACGAGCAGTACTTC. It is translated as CASSQGRAPHEQYF.

There are a few counts of this clonotype. The chain employs TRBV2 and TRBJ1-5; 11 bases fit TRBD1. CDR3 length: 17 residues. Germline V CDR1 and CDR2: SNHLY, FYNNEI. Trimming cost V 3 bases and J 8 bases; bases outside gene matches: 12. CDR3 amino acids: CASSDPRGTGGWKPQHF. The CDR3 nucleotides read TGTGCCAGCAGTGATCCAAGGGGGACAGGGGGATGGAAGCCCCAGCATTTT.

This sequence joins TRBV4-3 and TRBJ1-4; D perhaps matches TRBD1 (5 bases). V lost 0 bases and J lost 5, with 16 bases in between. Germline V gene lookup returns CDR1 LGHNA and CDR2 YSLEER. The CDR3 sequence is 17 residues long. This CDR3 is CASSQDRTIGQNEKLFF. CDR3 nucleotides: TGCGCCAGCAGCCAAGACCGGACAATCGGGCAAAATGAAAAACTGTTTTTT.

This clonotype has more than one count but fewer than ten. This chain joins TRBV28 and TRBJ2-7, with 12 bases aligning to TRBD2. Germline CDR1 is MDHEN and CDR2 is SYDVKM. Unmatched junction bases numbered 7, after V lost 10 bases and J lost 6 bases. The CDR3 is 13 residues long. The CDR3 region is CATRLAGVSEQYF. In DNA form, the CDR3 reads TGTGCCACCAGACTAGCGGGAGTATCCGAGCAGTACTTC.

Ten or more counts support this clonotype. This sequence joins TRBV7-2 and TRBJ2-1; 7 positions agree with TRBD2. The V and J ends lost 3 bases and 2 bases, in that order; junction bases with no gene match: 4. This CDR3 comprises 15 residues. The V gene's germline CDR1 is SGHTA and CDR2 FQGNSA. CDR3 amino acids: CASSFLAGAYNEQFF. CDR3 bases: TGTGCCAGCAGCTTCCTCGCGGGAGCCTACAATGAGCAGTTCTTC.

This clonotype was seen a handful of times. The chain is built from TRBV4-3 and TRBJ2-7, with a possible D match to TRBD1 (5 bases). Germline values: CDR1 LGHNA, CDR2 YSLEER. The CDR3 has 14 residues. The germline V and J ends were trimmed by 2 bases and 1 base, with 9 bases remaining between them. The CDR3 DNA reads as TGCGCCAGCAGCCAAACTCAGGGTTCCTACGAGCAGTACTTC. Its protein is CASSQTQGSYEQYF.

The rearrangement links TRBV29-1 to TRBJ1-4; tentatively, D is TRBD1 (5 bases). The CDR3 has 13 amino acids. Germline V CDR1 and CDR2: SQVTM, ANQGSEA. The V end lost 1 base, the J end lost 12 bases, and 15 bases lay between the germline ends. CDR3 nucleotide sequence: TGCAGCGTTGAAGTCCCTCCGGGACGGGAACTGTTTTTT. Translation gives CSVEVPPGRELFF.

This clonotype was detected a few times. The chain combines TRBV28 with TRBJ2-1; no firm D call. Germline V gives CDR1 MDHEN, CDR2 SYDVKM. V lost 5 bases to trimming and J lost 6 bases, with 8 bases between them. The CDR3 is 12 amino acids. The chain's CDR3 is CASSQSSNEQFF. CDR3 bases: TGTGCCAGCAGTCAGTCTAGCAATGAGCAGTTCTTC.

V usage is TRBV9 and J usage is TRBJ2-1, with TRBD2 matching over 7 bases. From germline, CDR1 is SGDLS and CDR2 YYNGEE. Losses at the gene ends were 3 bases for V and 0 bases for J; bases not matched to a gene: 9. This CDR3 region has 17 residues. CDR3 sequence reads: CASSDDRGGSSYNEQFF. CDR3 bases: TGTGCCAGCAGCGACGACCGGGGCGGGAGCTCCTACAATGAGCAGTTCTTC.